Listed here are 28 T cell receptor beta chains from one sample, sequenced in a study of blood T cell repertoires in COVID-19. Only in-frame clones appear in the TCRdb table, and some are missing; sequencing was by immunoSEQ multiplex PCR. This table has around 250,000 clones, roughly nine tenths appearing once. Sequencing was carried out using peripheral blood. Receptors were obtained from a man between 60 and 75 years old with acute or convalescent COVID-19.

This chain uses TRBV5-1 with TRBJ2-1; 9 bases agree with TRBD2. V lost 3 bases to trimming and J lost 3 bases; unmatched junction nucleotides: 4. This CDR3 is built from 15 residues. Germline CDR1 SGHRS, CDR2 YFSETQ. The DNA for the CDR3 is TGCGCCAGCAGCTATAGCGGGAGCTACTACAATGAGCAGTTCTTC. This translates into CASSYSGSYYNEQFF.

The CDR3 is CASSEGGRGAFF. In nucleotides, the CDR3 is TGTGCCAGCAGTGAAGGTGGGAGGGGAGCTTTCTTT. This chain uses TRBV6-1 with TRBJ1-1; D may be TRBD1 (5 bases). The length of the CDR3 is 12 residues. In germline, CDR1 is MNHNS, CDR2 SASEGT. Trimming pared 1 base from V and 10 bases from J, leaving 10 bases between.

The CDR3 DNA is TGTGCCAGCAGCTTACTTAACAGGATAGGACGATCAACTAATGAAAAACTGTTTTTT. Its translation: CASSLLNRIGRSTNEKLFF. This chain joins TRBV5-6 and TRBJ1-4, with a weak D call TRBD1 (5 bases). Germline V gene sequence: CDR1 SGHDT, CDR2 YYEEEE. The V and J ends lost 2 bases and 0 bases respectively, with 20 bases between them. CDR3 length: 19 residues.

V is TRBV7-2 and J is TRBJ1-1; 7 bases are shared with TRBD1. V trimming: 3 bases; J trimming: 5 bases; junction bases outside the gene matches: 6. CDR1 and CDR2 (germline): SGHTA, FQGNSA. The CDR3 loop spans 14 amino acids. In DNA, the CDR3 is TGTGCCAGCAGCTTGAGAGGGGGACAGACTGAAGCTTTCTTT. This translates into CASSLRGGQTEAFF.

The chain couples TRBV19 to TRBJ2-1; 8 bases are a match to TRBD2. The J segment lost 3 bases and the V segment lost 5 bases, leaving 6 bases of the junction unmatched. Germline values: CDR1 LNHDA, CDR2 SQIVND (reference sequence). The CDR3 is 15 amino acids. CDR3 sequence reads: CASSSRLASYNEQFF. The CDR3 region has the DNA TGTGCCAGTAGTTCCCGACTAGCGAGCTACAATGAGCAGTTCTTC.

This chain joins TRBV7-2 and TRBJ2-3; 11 bases are shared with TRBD1. Looked up from germline, CDR1 is SGHTA and CDR2 is FQGNSA. CDR3 size: 15 residues. Unmatched junction bases numbered 7, after V lost 6 bases and J lost 5 bases. The CDR3 DNA sequence: TGTGCCAGCAGACCGGACAGGGGGCGGGGAGATACGCAGTATTTT. Its translation: CASRPDRGRGDTQYF.

This rearrangement joins TRBV9 to TRBJ2-2, with TRBD2 matching over 8 bases. The CDR3 is 16 residues long. V lost 2 bases and J lost 1; bases outside the gene matches: 4. Looked up from germline, CDR1 is SGDLS and CDR2 is YYNGEE. CDR3 amino acids: CASSVLSGGNTGELFF. The CDR3 DNA reads as TGTGCCAGCAGCGTCCTCAGCGGGGGGAACACCGGGGAGCTGTTTTTT. Drawing the rest from reference TRBV9 and TRBJ2-2, the complete variable domain is DSGVTQTPKHLITATGQRVTLRCSPRSGDLSVYWYQQSLDQGLQFLIQYYNGEERAKGNILERFSAQQFPDLHSELNLSSLELGDSALYFCASSVLSGGNTGELFFGEGSRLTVL.

This clone was picked up many times. The chain employs TRBV19 and TRBJ1-6, with D possibly TRBD1 on 5 matching bases. V was pared by 6 bases and J by 0 bases, with 9 bases between. The germline gives CDR1 LNHDA, CDR2 SQIVND (reference sequence). The CDR3 sequence is 15 residues long. CDR3 coding DNA: TGTGCCAGTAGCTTCGACAGCTCCTATAATTCACCCCTCCACTTT. Translating it yields CASSFDSSYNSPLHF.

The V and J genes are TRBV24-1 and TRBJ2-1, with D tentatively TRBD1 (6 bases). The length of the CDR3 is 17 residues. Trimming shortened V by 5 bases and J by 0 bases, and 16 bases separated the two germline ends. Germline assignment: CDR1 KGHDR and CDR2 SFDVKD. CDR3 protein: CATSGLPRGSSYNEQFF. The CDR3 bases are TGTGCCACCAGTGGTCTCCCCAGGGGCAGCTCCTACAATGAGCAGTTCTTC.

The rearrangement joins TRBV9 to TRBJ1-6; D not resolved. The ends were cut back, 0 bases at V and 7 bases at J, with 8 bases in the middle. The germline gives CDR1 SGDLS, CDR2 YYNGEE. The CDR3 totals 14 residues. The CDR3 nucleotides are TGTGCCAGCAGCGTAGTGGAGGTAAATTCACCCCTCCACTTT. It codes for CASSVVEVNSPLHF.

J is TRBJ2-3 and V is TRBV19; TRBD2 matches 12 bases. Trimming took 6 bases from V and 3 from J; bases not matched to a gene: 4. Looked up from germline, CDR1 is LNHDA and CDR2 is SQIVND (reference sequence). The CDR3 runs 15 residues. The CDR3 protein is CASSPLAGGTDTQYF. CDR3 DNA sequence: TGTGCCAGTAGCCCACTAGCGGGAGGAACAGATACGCAGTATTTT.

This chain links TRBV28 with TRBJ1-2, with 8 bases aligning to TRBD1. Per germline, CDR1 MDHEN and CDR2 SYDVKM. The CDR3 is 14 residues long. V shed 2 bases and J 7 bases; nucleotides not matched to a gene: 6. CDR3 bases: TGTGCCAGCAGTTTAAGGGCAGGGGGCAGTGGCTACACCTTC. Residues: CASSLRAGGSGYTF.

V is TRBV5-1 and J is TRBJ1-4; D is possibly TRBD1 (5 bases). Germline values: CDR1 SGHRS, CDR2 YFSETQ. The CDR3 runs to 14 residues. V lost 0 bases, J lost 6 bases, and 9 bases lay in between. The CDR3: CASSLGDSDEKLFF. Here the CDR3 DNA reads TGCGCCAGCAGCTTGGGAGACAGCGATGAAAAACTGTTTTTT.

The chain has TRBV6-2 or TRBV6-3 and TRBJ1-2; D is unresolved. The germline V and J ends were trimmed by 2 bases and 7 bases, with 11 bases remaining between them. In germline, CDR1 is MNHEY, CDR2 SVGEGT. This CDR3 comprises 13 residues. The CDR3 is CASSYPTVSGYTF. The CDR3 nucleotides are TGTGCCAGCAGTTACCCCACAGTGAGTGGCTACACCTTC.

DNA of the CDR3: TGTGCCAGCAGCTTAGGTGGGAGGGCCACCCAAGAGACCCAGTACTTC. Residues: CASSLGGRATQETQYF. The rearrangement uses TRBV7-2 and TRBJ2-5; 7 bases align to TRBD2. This CDR3 is built from 16 residues. Looked up from germline, CDR1 is SGHTA and CDR2 is FQGNSA. The V segment lost 1 base and the J segment 1 base; nucleotides outside the gene matches: 6.

The CDR3, as DNA: TGTGCCAGCAGCCAAGAAAGCTCTCGAAACACTGAAGCTTTCTTT. Its translation: CASSQESSRNTEAFF. This chain links TRBV4-2 with TRBJ1-1; D remains ambiguous. CDR3 size: 15 residues. V lost 0 bases and J 2 bases, leaving 10 bases between the germline ends. CDR1 and CDR2 (germline): LGHNA, YNFKEQ.

This chain joins TRBV30 and TRBJ2-1; 13 bases match TRBD2. CDR1 GTSNPN and CDR2 SVGIG come from the germline V gene (reference sequence). The CDR3 covers 17 residues. V gave up 1 base and J gave up 10 bases; unmatched junction bases: 13. CDR3 DNA sequence: TGTGCCTGGAGTGCCAGTATAGGACTAGCGGGAGTGAGGGAGCAGTTCTTC. This codes for CAWSASIGLAGVREQFF.

The J gene is TRBJ2-2, the V gene TRBV18, with 7 nucleotides matching TRBD1. V shed 10 bases, J shed 3 bases, and the junction held 8 bases outside the gene matches. This CDR3 spans 14 amino acids. Germline V gene data show CDR1 as KGHSH and CDR2 as LQKENI. CDR3 sequence: CATHTGTDTGELFF. The CDR3 nucleotides are TGTGCCACCCACACCGGGACAGACACCGGGGAGCTGTTTTTT.

V gene TRBV3-1 (or the pseudogene TRBV3-2) combines with J gene TRBJ1-2, with 8 bases lining up with TRBD1. The CDR3 totals 16 residues. Per the germline V gene, CDR1 is LGHDT and CDR2 is YNNKEL (reference sequence). The trim removed 5 bases at V and 5 bases at J, leaving 13 bases unmatched. The CDR3: CASSSIPGQGPYGYTF. Written as DNA, the CDR3 is TGTGCCAGCAGCTCGATCCCCGGACAGGGCCCTTATGGCTACACCTTC.

This sequence joins TRBV7-3 and TRBJ1-5; the D gene is possibly TRBD1 (5 bases). The germline CDR1 and CDR2 sequences are SGHTA and FQGTGA. Between the trimmed V and J ends, which lost 10 bases and 0 bases, there was a span of 16 bases. This CDR3 contains 15 residues. This CDR3 reads CAIKGPGLSNQPQHF. The DNA for the CDR3 is TGTGCCATCAAGGGGCCGGGACTTAGCAATCAGCCCCAGCATTTT.

CDR3 DNA: TGTGCCAGCAGTTACTGGCGGGGAAGGGATTCACGGGACCTCCACTTT. This codes for CASSYWRGRDSRDLHF. The chain recombines TRBV6-5 with TRBJ1-6; D remains ambiguous. Germline V gives CDR1 MNHEY, CDR2 SVGAGI. V lost 1 base, J lost 15 bases, and 22 bases lay in between. The CDR3 is 16 residues long.

This chain joins TRBV19 and TRBJ2-7; the D is unclear. With 4 bases removed from V and 4 bases from J, the gap between germline ends came to 14 bases. The CDR3 sequence is 14 residues long. The germline gives CDR1 LNHDA, CDR2 SQIVND (reference sequence). CDR3 loop: CASSSSMTGYEQYF. CDR3 bases: TGTGCCAGTAGTAGCAGCATGACGGGTTACGAGCAGTACTTC.

The chain uses TRBV3-1 (or the pseudogene TRBV3-2) and TRBJ1-1; weak D call: TRBD1 (6 bases). From germline, CDR1 is LGHDT and CDR2 YNNKEL (reference sequence). Deletions cut 2 bases from V and 0 bases from J, with 13 bases between. The CDR3 extends over 16 amino acids. The CDR3 region is CASSQPLTGMNTEAFF. DNA of the CDR3: TGTGCCAGCAGCCAACCTTTAACAGGGATGAACACTGAAGCTTTCTTT.

This chain uses TRBV13 with TRBJ2-7; 10 nucleotides align to TRBD1. The junction had 20 bases not matched to a gene; V was cut back by 5 bases and J by 7 bases. This CDR3 has 18 residues. Germline CDR1 PRHDT, CDR2 FYEKMQ (reference sequence). In DNA, the CDR3 is TGTGCCAGCAGCGGAGGGACAGGGGAGCGTCTCGAGCGGGTTGAGCAGTACTTC. This encodes CASSGGTGERLERVEQYF.

In its sample, this clone was seen once. This chain links TRBV21-1 with TRBJ1-5; the table's D call TRBD1 went unverified against the DNA. TRBV21-1 is listed as a pseudogene. The CDR3 has 16 amino acids. Written as DNA, the CDR3 is TGTGCCAGCAGCGCTTGGGACAGGGCCAGCAATCAGCCCCAGCATTTT. Translated, it gives CASSAWDRASNQPQHF.

J is TRBJ2-5 and V is TRBV28; 12 bases agree with TRBD2. Germline V gene sequence: CDR1 MDHEN, CDR2 SYDVKM. With 7 bases clipped from V and 3 bases from J, the junction kept 3 bases outside the gene matches. The CDR3 has 14 residues. As DNA, the CDR3 is TGTGCCAGCACCCGACTAGCGGGAGAAGAGACCCAGTACTTC. It specifies CASTRLAGEETQYF.

The genes are TRBV7-9 and TRBJ1-2, with D possibly TRBD1 on 5 matching bases. With 5 bases removed from V and 2 bases from J, the gap between germline ends came to 18 bases. Germline lookup yields CDR1 SEHNR and CDR2 FQNEAQ (reference sequence). This CDR3 is 16 amino acids long. CDR3 amino acids: CASSPGAQGRNYGYTF. CDR3 sequence (DNA): TGTGCCAGCAGCCCTGGCGCCCAGGGCCGCAACTATGGCTACACCTTC.

V and J are TRBV6-2 or TRBV6-3 and TRBJ2-7; 11 bases match TRBD2. The junction had 7 bases not matched to a gene; V was cut back by 5 bases and J by 1 base. This CDR3 comprises 16 residues. Germline V lookup: CDR1 MNHEY, CDR2 SVGEGT. CDR3 sequence (DNA): TGTGCCAGCAGTCGTCAAGGGACTAGCGGATCCTACGAGCAGTACTTC. It specifies CASSRQGTSGSYEQYF.